The T cell receptor beta chain under discussion was sequenced for a study of graft-versus-host responses after intestinal transplantation. For the study at large: Multivisceral, liver-intestinal, or isolated intestinal transplants were given to recipients. Induction with anti-thymocyte globulin, then tacrolimus and steroids for about 3 years, was given to all recipients. The study, taken as a whole, reports: Patients who carried graft-donor T cell macrochimerism also had high graft-versus-host to host-versus-graft clonal ratios in their allografts. Marrow from the recipient contained GvH clones, some of which had appeared first in ileum or blood.

The method was immunoSEQ multiplex PCR; TCRdb's version includes in-frame clones alone and lacks a portion of them. Counted here are 20,000 to 25,000 clones, approximately 93% occurring once; the ten biggest clones make up about 0.52%. Comments on this clone: What it binds is unknown.

In germline, CDR1 is MNHEY, CDR2 SMNVEV (reference sequence). CDR3 length equals 15 residues. Trimming left V 6 bases short and J 2 bases short, with 17 bases between. This chain uses TRBV27 with TRBJ2-7; D could derive from TRBD1 or TRBD2 (7 bases each). This clonotype was sampled from a human patient who received an intestinal transplant, so some T cells may come from the graft donor. Sequences were derived from PBMCs, sampled 156 days after intestinal transplant. The CDR3 loop reads CASSLRAGGAYEQYF. The CDR3 DNA sequence: TGTGCCAGCAGCCTAAGGGCAGGGGGGGCCTACGAGCAGTACTTC.